The 19 T cell receptor beta chains below all came from one sample that was sequenced in a study of molecular identifiers for immune sequencing clone quantification. Each CDR3 protein gets one entry after TCRdb re-called the PCR reads with MiXCR. The repertoire holds more than 250,000 distinct CDR3 sequences, roughly 23% seen once, with approximately 0.85% in the top ten. The sequencing input was naive CD8+ T cells from blood, with Jurkat cell RNA spiked in. Documented subset: FACS-sorted CD8+CD4-CCR7+CD45RA+ naive T cells. These receptors originate from a human donor in good health. Some libraries in this study had Jurkat cell RNA spiked in.

This clonotype was counted ten times or more. The chain links TRBV29-1 to TRBJ2-3; D call uncertain. CDR3 size: 15 residues. Germline assignment: CDR1 SQVTM and CDR2 ANQGSEA. The V gene lost 0 bases and the J gene lost 3 bases, with 13 bases spanning the gap. CDR3: CSVEDPEIGTDTQYF. The DNA of the CDR3 is TGCAGCGTTGAAGATCCGGAGATCGGGACAGATACGCAGTATTTT.

The table lists this clonotype with many counts. This sequence joins TRBV5-4 and TRBJ2-7; TRBD1 matches 11 bases. Germline V gives CDR1 SGHNT, CDR2 YYREEE (reference sequence). The CDR3 length is 20 residues. V lost 1 base, J lost 5 bases, and 20 bases stayed unmatched. This chain's CDR3 is CASSLQILDRDRGKGDEQYF. The DNA for the CDR3 is TGTGCCAGCAGCTTGCAGATTTTAGATCGGGACAGGGGGAAAGGTGACGAGCAGTACTTC.

The table lists this clonotype with many counts. The CDR3 nucleotides are TGCAGTGCTAGAGACTACAATGCCGCTCGCACAGATACGCAGTATTTT. Protein product: CSARDYNAARTDTQYF. The V gene is TRBV20-1, the J gene TRBJ2-3; D gene uncertain. Trimming removed 0 bases at V and 1 base at J, with 14 bases between. The V gene's germline CDR1 is DFQATT and CDR2 SNEGSKA (reference sequence). The CDR3 runs 16 residues.

As for this clonotype: Just one base apart from a much larger clone, this may be a read error. The J gene is TRBJ2-1, the V gene TRBV7-8; D gene ambiguous. CDR1 is SGHVS and CDR2 is FQNEAQ in the germline V gene. The CDR3 consists of 15 residues. The CDR3 DNA follows: TGTGCCAGCAGCAATACAGCCAGCTCCTACAATGAGCAGTTATTC. Its protein is CASSNTASSYNEQLF.

The table lists this clonotype with many counts. The chain uses TRBV7-8 and TRBJ2-3, with 13 bases identical to TRBD2. V shed 7 bases, J shed 4 bases, and the junction held 5 bases outside the gene matches. Germline-derived CDR1 and CDR2 are SGHVS and FQNEAQ. The CDR3 runs to 15 residues. For the CDR3, the DNA is TGTGCCAGCATATTGGGACTAGCGGGACCAGATACGCAGTATTTT. It is translated as CASILGLAGPDTQYF. The full variable domain, with the rest looked up from reference TRBV7-8 and TRBJ2-3, is GAGVSQSPRYKVAKRGQDVALRCDPISGHVSLFWYQQALGQGPEFLTYFQNEAQLDKSGLPSDRFFAERPEGSVSTLKIQRTQQEDSAVYLCASILGLAGPDTQYFGPGTRLTVL.

This chain links TRBV11-1 with TRBJ2-6, with TRBD2 as a possible D gene (6 bases). Germline V gene lookup returns CDR1 SGHAT and CDR2 FQDESV (reference sequence). Trimming pared 0 bases from V and 4 bases from J, leaving 19 bases between. The CDR3 has 19 amino acids. The CDR3 region has the DNA TGTGCCAGCAGCTTAGCAGGGACTGCCGTGGTTCTGGGGGCCAACGTCCTGACTTTC. The encoded protein is CASSLAGTAVVLGANVLTF.

This clonotype was observed at least ten times. The chain uses TRBV21-1 and TRBJ1-1; the table's D call of TRBD1 was not tested on the DNA. TRBV21-1 is a known pseudogene. This CDR3 has 17 amino acids. For the CDR3, the DNA is TGTGCCAGCAGCAAAGCGAGGACAGAAAAAAAAGACCCTGAAGCTTTCTTT. It is translated as CASSKARTEKKDPEAFF.

Comments on this clonotype: Just one base apart from a much larger clone, this may be a read error. The CDR3 reads CASSLGGGFTEAFF. DNA of the CDR3: TGCGCCAGCAGCTTGGGTGGGGGATTCACTGAAGCTTTCTTT. The chain links TRBV5-1 to TRBJ1-1; tentatively, D is TRBD1 (5 bases). Between the trimmed V and J ends, which lost 0 bases and 4 bases, there was a span of 10 bases. Germline V gene data show CDR1 as SGHRS and CDR2 as YFSETQ. This CDR3 region has 14 residues. The full variable domain, with the rest looked up from reference TRBV5-1 and TRBJ1-1, is KAGVTQTPRYLIKTRGQQVTLSCSPISGHRSVSWYQQTPGQGLQFLFEYFSETQRNKGNFPGRFSGRQFSNSRSEMNVSTLELGDSALYLCASSLGGGFTEAFFGQGTRLTVV.

On this clonotype itself: A read error may explain this, as a much larger clone is one base away. The chain combines TRBV7-9 with TRBJ2-2; no clear D gene. CDR1 is SEHNR, CDR2 FQNEAQ, per germline (reference sequence). The CDR3 has 14 amino acids. CDR3 in DNA: TGTGCCAGCAGCTTCTCCGAGAACACCAGGGAGCTGTTTTTT. Translated, it gives CASSFSENTRELFF.

This clonotype was counted between two and nine times. The gene calls are TRBV3-1 and TRBJ2-1, with 9 nucleotides matching TRBD2. J lost 5 bases, V lost 0 bases, and 5 bases had no gene match. The germline gives CDR1 LGHDT, CDR2 YNNKEL (reference sequence). CDR3 length equals 16 residues. CDR3 region: CASSQDGGRGNNEQFF. The CDR3 DNA follows: TGTGCCAGCAGCCAAGATGGCGGGAGGGGCAACAATGAGCAGTTCTTC.

This clonotype was detected a few times. The V call is TRBV19, the J call TRBJ1-5, with no clear D. Trimming left V 2 bases short and J 5 bases short, with 7 bases between. The germline V gene has CDR1 LNHDA and CDR2 SQIVND (reference sequence). The CDR3 has 13 residues. The CDR3 protein is CASSIQFDQPQHF. In nucleotides, the CDR3 is TGTGCCAGTAGTATACAGTTTGATCAGCCCCAGCATTTT.

About this clonotype: A read error may be the cause here, since a much bigger clone is one base away. The V and J genes are TRBV24-1 and TRBJ2-2, with D hard to call. This CDR3 has 17 residues. V shed 6 bases and J shed 3 bases, with 19 bases lying between them. Germline loops: CDR1 KGHDR, CDR2 SFDVKD. CDR3 region: CATSPPSHDTDTGELFF. CDR3 in DNA: TGTGCCACCAGTCCACCGTCACACGATACGGACACCGGGGAGCTGTTTTTT.

This clonotype has just a few counts. The CDR3 DNA reads TGTGCCAGTAGTATAGACTTTCAGGGCCCAAGCTCCTACAATGAGCAGTTCTTC. Translated, it gives CASSIDFQGPSSYNEQFF. The chain links TRBV19 to TRBJ2-1, with D perhaps matching TRBD1 (5 bases). The CDR3 consists of 18 residues. V was cut by 0 bases and J by 0 bases, with 15 bases left in between. Germline lookup yields CDR1 LNHDA and CDR2 SQIVND (reference sequence).

Details on this clonotype: This may stem from a read error, because a much larger clone lies one nucleotide away. This chain joins TRBV7-9 and TRBJ2-2; no clear D. The CDR3 is 16 amino acids. Trimming removed 2 bases from V and 0 bases from J, with 10 bases in between. CDR1 SEHNR and CDR2 FQNEAQ come from the germline V gene (reference sequence). For the CDR3, the DNA is TGTGCCAGCAGCTTATTGGCCGAAACGAACACCGGGGAGCTGTTTTTT. It specifies CASSLLAETNTGELFF.

CDR3 sequence: CASSFVGVDEKLFF. CDR3 sequence (DNA): TGTGCCAGCAGCTTTGTGGGCGTCGATGAAAAACTGTTTTTT. The J gene is TRBJ1-4, the V gene TRBV7-9, with D unclear. Germline CDR1 SEHNR, CDR2 FQNEAQ (reference sequence). This CDR3 is 14 amino acids long. V was clipped by 3 bases and J by 6 bases, with 11 bases between them.

Note on this clonotype: This may come from a read error, since a much larger clone is one base off. The chain has TRBV7-9 and TRBJ2-5; D could derive from TRBD1 or TRBD2 (5 bases each). The germline V gene has CDR1 SEHNR and CDR2 FQNEAQ (reference sequence). The CDR3 covers 16 residues. CDR3 coding DNA: TGTGCCAGCAGCCCAAGGGACGGTCACCTTCAAGAGGCCCAGTACTTC. Translating gives CASSPRDGHLQEAQYF.

This clonotype was counted at least ten times. The chain is built from TRBV19 and TRBJ2-6; D is possibly TRBD1 (7 bases). Between the trimmed V and J ends, which lost 4 bases and 2 bases, there was a span of 15 bases. In germline, CDR1 is LNHDA, CDR2 SQIVND (reference sequence). The CDR3 is 17 amino acids. The CDR3 loop is CASSRPGGNPGANVLTF. CDR3 in DNA: TGTGCCAGTAGTAGGCCAGGGGGGAATCCTGGGGCCAACGTCCTGACTTTC.

With respect to this clonotype: At one of its ends the junction is not consistent with the germline gene, which may arise from a read error. This rearrangement joins TRBV11-2 to TRBJ2-5, with 8 bases fitting TRBD1. Per germline, CDR1 SGHAT and CDR2 FQNNGV. The CDR3 is 14 residues long. CDR3 protein: CASSLRDRQETQHF. In nucleotides, the CDR3 is TGTGCCAGCAGCTTAAGGGACAGGCAGGAGACCCAGCACTTC.

To note about this clonotype: Since a much larger clone is just one base distant, this may be a read error. The conserved closing phenylalanine or tryptophan is absent in this CDR3, likely reflecting a read error. The chain carries TRBV4-1 and TRBJ2-3, with a weak D call TRBD1 (5 bases). There are 15 residues in the CDR3. Trimming removed 6 bases at V and 0 bases at J, with 13 bases between. Germline assignment: CDR1 MGHRA and CDR2 YSYEKL. Here the CDR3 DNA reads TGCGCCAGCAGACAGGCAGAGACTAGCACAGATACGCAGTATCTT. It is translated as CASRQAETSTDTQYL.